Given below is one TCR beta chain in context. Its antigen is unidentified. The data were produced by immunoSEQ multiplex PCR, yet TCRdb's version contains in-frame clones alone and is incomplete. The sample includes around 120,000 clones, roughly 90% of them seen just once. This sample was included in a study of T cell responses to AZD1222 COVID-19 vaccine. Study observations and caveats: At 160-218 and 743-854, vaccine-associated CD4 TCRs were dominant, and they spanned spike. Spike-specific TCR repertoires showed rising breadth and depth after two AZD1222 doses. Reportedly, close to half of spike-specific TCRs are directed against unmutated variant regions. Researchers took repertoire samples only after the peak T cell response had come.

The sample in question was peripheral blood, obtained on day 0 of AZD1222 vaccination. The receptor comes from an adult in good health.

The CDR3 nucleotides are TGTGCCAGCAGTGAAGAGGGTTACTTGCGGGGGTGGAACACCGGGGAGCTGTTTTTT. This encodes CASSEEGYLRGWNTGELFF. The V and J genes are TRBV2 and TRBJ2-2; 7 bases agree with TRBD2. This CDR3 contains 19 residues. Trimming cost V 1 base and J 1 base; bases outside gene matches: 12. Germline values: CDR1 SNHLY, CDR2 FYNNEI.